This TCR beta chain came from a study of blood T cell repertoires in COVID-19. The overall study: Nucleic acid was either cDNA or gDNA, and it came from T cells, B-cell-depleted T cells, or PBMCs.

The germline V gene encodes CDR1 SQVTM and CDR2 ANQGSEA. The CDR3 is 13 residues long. As handled by the study authors: Quantification of nucleated cells was approximated via reference gene primer amplification. Data came from immunoSEQ multiplex PCR; TCRdb stores just in-frame clones and leaves some out. Clone size and V and J calls were adopted from that table, with D and trimming inferred from the DNA. Found here are about 180,000 clones, over 70% of them singletons; the top ten hold roughly 7.2%. Enrolled during active infection, Seattle patients were then followed longitudinally. As for this clone: This sequence may be a read error, since a much larger clone differs from it by one base.

This sequence originates from a woman aged 40 to 50 with COVID-19, enrolled during active disease. The chain recombines TRBV29-1 with TRBJ2-7; 13 bases are shared with TRBD2. Sequencing was performed on peripheral blood. The chain's CDR3 is CSGGTSGNYGQYF. The CDR3, as DNA: TGCAGCGGGGGGACTAGCGGGAACTACGGGCAGTACTTC.